The source of this T cell receptor (beta chain) is a study of blood T cell repertoires in COVID-19. Study summary: The study drew acute and convalescent COVID-19 samples from the United States, Italy and Spain. T cells, B-cell-depleted T cells, or PBMCs provided the cDNA or gDNA that served as material.

The CDR3 totals 16 residues. Trimming took 3 bases from V and 1 from J, leaving 12 bases between them. CDR1 is SNHLY and CDR2 is FYNNEI in the germline V gene. As originally analysed: Reference gene primer amplification gave estimated nucleated cell counts. The data were produced by immunoSEQ multiplex PCR, yet TCRdb's version contains in-frame clones alone and is incomplete. V and J calls and clone size are as listed in that table; D and trimming were resolved from the DNA. The table lists over 120,000 clones, over 65% of them singletons. The sequenced material came from peripheral blood. This TCR was sampled from a woman older than 75 with active or convalescent COVID-19. This chain links TRBV2 with TRBJ1-4; D is perhaps TRBD1 (5 bases). Here the CDR3 DNA reads TGTGCCAGCAGTGACGGCAGGGTCAGAACTAATGAAAAACTGTTTTTT. Amino acids: CASSDGRVRTNEKLFF.